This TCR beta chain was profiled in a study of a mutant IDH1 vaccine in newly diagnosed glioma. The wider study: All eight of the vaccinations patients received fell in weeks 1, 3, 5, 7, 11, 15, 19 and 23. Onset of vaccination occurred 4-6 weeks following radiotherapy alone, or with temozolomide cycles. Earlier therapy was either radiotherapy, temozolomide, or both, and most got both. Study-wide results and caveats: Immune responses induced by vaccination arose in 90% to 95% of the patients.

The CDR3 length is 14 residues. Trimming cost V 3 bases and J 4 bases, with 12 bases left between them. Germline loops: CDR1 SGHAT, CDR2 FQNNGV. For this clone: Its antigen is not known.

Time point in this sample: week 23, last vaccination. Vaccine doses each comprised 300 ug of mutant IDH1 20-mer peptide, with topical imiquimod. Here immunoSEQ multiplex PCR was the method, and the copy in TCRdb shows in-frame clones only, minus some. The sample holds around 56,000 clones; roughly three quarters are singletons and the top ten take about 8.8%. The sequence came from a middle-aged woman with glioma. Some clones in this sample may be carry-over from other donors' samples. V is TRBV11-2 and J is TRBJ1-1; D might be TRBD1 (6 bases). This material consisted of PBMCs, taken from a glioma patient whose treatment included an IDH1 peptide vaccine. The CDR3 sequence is CASSLVGGSTEAFF. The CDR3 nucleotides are TGTGCCAGCAGCTTGGTAGGGGGAAGCACTGAAGCTTTCTTT.